The entry that follows covers one TCR beta chain sequence. Its specificity is not known. Replicate PCRs for sorted subsets used 200 ng DNA; this equaled 25,000 to 30,000 T cell genomes. The method was immunoSEQ multiplex PCR; TCRdb's version includes in-frame clones alone and lacks a portion of them. Among more than 550,000 clones listed, under 95% were seen once. Naive CD8 cells comprised CD45RO-negative, CCR7-positively selected cells, excluding terminally differentiated effector memory CD45RA+ cells. Germline-derived CDR1 and CDR2 are SGHVS and FNYEAQ. The CDR3 extends over 17 amino acids. Trimming took 5 bases from V and 7 from J; bases not matched to a gene: 17. These data originate in a study of shared clonotypes between healthy human individuals. Study-wide results and limits: A few donors had roughly 5% of their naive CD4 clonotypes in common.

The sample taken for sequencing was naive CD8+ T cells sorted from blood. The sequence was obtained from a man aged 30 to 45 in good health. This chain uses TRBV7-6 with TRBJ2-1; 7 bases match TRBD2. The CDR3 loop is CASSDIPGGGGRNEQFF. Here the CDR3 DNA reads TGTGCCAGCAGCGACATCCCTGGGGGGGGAGGAAGGAATGAGCAGTTCTTC.